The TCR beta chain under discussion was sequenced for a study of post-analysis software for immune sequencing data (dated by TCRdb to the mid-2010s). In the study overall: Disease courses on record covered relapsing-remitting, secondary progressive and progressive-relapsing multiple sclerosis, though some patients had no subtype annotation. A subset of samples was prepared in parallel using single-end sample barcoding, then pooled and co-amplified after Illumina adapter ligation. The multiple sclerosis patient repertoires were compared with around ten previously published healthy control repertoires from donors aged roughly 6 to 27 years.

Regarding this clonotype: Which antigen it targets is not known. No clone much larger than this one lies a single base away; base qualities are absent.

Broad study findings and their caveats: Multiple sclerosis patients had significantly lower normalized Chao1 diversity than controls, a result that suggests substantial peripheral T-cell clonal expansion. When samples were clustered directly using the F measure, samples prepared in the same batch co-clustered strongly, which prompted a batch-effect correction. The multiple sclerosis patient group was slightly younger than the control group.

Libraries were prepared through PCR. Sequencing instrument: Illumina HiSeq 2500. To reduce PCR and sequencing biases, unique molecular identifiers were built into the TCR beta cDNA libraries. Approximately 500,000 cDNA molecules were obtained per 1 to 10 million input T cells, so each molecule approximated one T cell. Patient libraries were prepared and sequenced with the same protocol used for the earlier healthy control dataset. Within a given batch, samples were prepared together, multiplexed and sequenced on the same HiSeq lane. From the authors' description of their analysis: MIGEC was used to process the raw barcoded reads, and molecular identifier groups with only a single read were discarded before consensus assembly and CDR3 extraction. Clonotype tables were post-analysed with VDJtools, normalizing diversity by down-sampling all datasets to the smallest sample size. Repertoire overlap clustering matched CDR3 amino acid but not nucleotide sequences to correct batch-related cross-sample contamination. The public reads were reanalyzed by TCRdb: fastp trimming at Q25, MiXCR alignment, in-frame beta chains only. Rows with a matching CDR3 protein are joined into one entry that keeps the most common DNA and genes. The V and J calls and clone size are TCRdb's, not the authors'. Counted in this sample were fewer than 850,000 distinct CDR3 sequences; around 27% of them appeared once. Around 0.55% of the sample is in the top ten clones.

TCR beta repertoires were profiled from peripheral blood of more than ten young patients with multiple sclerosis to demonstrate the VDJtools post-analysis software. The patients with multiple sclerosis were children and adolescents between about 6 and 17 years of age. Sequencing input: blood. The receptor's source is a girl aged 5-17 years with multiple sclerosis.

The DNA sequence is given as TGTGCCAGCAGTGTGAGGATTAGCTCCTACAATGAGCAGTTCTTC. Its protein is CASSVRISSYNEQFF. Recombination linked TRBV2 to TRBJ2-1, with no confidently assigned D gene. From its cysteine to its phenylalanine, the CDR3 spans 15 amino acids. Only the CDR3 DNA stays, 45 bases, in frame from base 1. The germline V gene yields SNHLY for CDR1 and FYNNEI for CDR2. V is pared back by 4 bases and J by 0 bases, with 10 bases lying between the germline termini.